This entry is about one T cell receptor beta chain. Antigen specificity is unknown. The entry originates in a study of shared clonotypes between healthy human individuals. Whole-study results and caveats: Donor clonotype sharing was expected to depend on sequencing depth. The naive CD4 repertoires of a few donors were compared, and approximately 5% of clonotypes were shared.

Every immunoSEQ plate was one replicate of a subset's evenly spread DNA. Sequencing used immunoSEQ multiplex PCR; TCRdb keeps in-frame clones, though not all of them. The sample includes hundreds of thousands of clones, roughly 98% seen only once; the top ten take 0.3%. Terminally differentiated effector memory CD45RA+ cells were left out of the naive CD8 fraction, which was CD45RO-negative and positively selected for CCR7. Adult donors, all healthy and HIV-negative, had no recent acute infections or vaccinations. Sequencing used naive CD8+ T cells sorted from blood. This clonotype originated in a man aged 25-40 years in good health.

This chain's CDR3 is CASSRSHLGQDFRDEQFF. The CDR3 DNA sequence: TGTGCCAGCAGCCGATCTCATTTAGGCCAGGACTTTCGCGATGAGCAGTTCTTC. The chain couples TRBV11-2 to TRBJ2-1; possible D gene TRBD2, 5 bases. The germline CDR1 and CDR2 sequences are SGHAT and FQNNGV. CDR3 length: 18 residues. The V end lost 5 bases, the J end lost 8 bases, and 28 bases lay between the germline ends.